This entry lists 28 T cell receptor beta chains sequenced from one sample in a study of cytomegalovirus exposure and HLA in healthy donors. The PCR ran on 60 Vbeta and 13 Jbeta primers. Sequenced by immunoSEQ multiplex PCR; TCRdb stores in-frame clones only, minus some. The repertoire holds 100,000 to 150,000 clones, about 87% seen once, with under 6.5% in the top ten. Sequencing input: PBMCs. The receptors shown here come from a woman under 40 in good health and CMV-seronegative.

This rearrangement joins TRBV6-1 to TRBJ2-3, with a possible D match to TRBD1 (6 bases). The germline V and J ends were trimmed by 3 bases and 3 bases, with 13 bases remaining between them. Germline-derived CDR1 and CDR2 are MNHNS and SASEGT. This CDR3 has 15 amino acids. CDR3 region: CASSDWGRPTDTQYF. The CDR3 DNA reads TGTGCCAGCAGTGATTGGGGGCGCCCGACAGATACGCAGTATTTT.

This clone was counted between two and nine times. The V call is TRBV4-3, the J call TRBJ1-4; possibly TRBD1 for D (5 bases). CDR3 length: 15 residues. V lost 3 bases and J 5 bases, leaving 13 bases between the germline ends. CDR1 and CDR2 (germline): LGHNA, YSLEER. The chain's CDR3 is CASSQDTQGNEKLFF. CDR3 nucleotides: TGCGCCAGCAGCCAGGATACTCAGGGAAATGAAAAACTGTTTTTT.

The rearrangement joins TRBV30 to TRBJ1-2; D is possibly TRBD1 (6 bases). In germline, CDR1 is GTSNPN, CDR2 SVGIG (reference sequence). The V end was cut by 0 bases, the J end by 3 bases, with 11 bases between. This CDR3 region has 14 residues. For the CDR3, the DNA is TGTGCCTGGAGTGTACCGGGGGGCTACTATGGCTACACCTTC. As protein: CAWSVPGGYYGYTF.

To note about this clone: Other nucleotide sequences from this sample produce the same CDR3. The chain uses TRBV7-9 and TRBJ2-3, with 13 positions matching TRBD2. The ends lost 1 base at V and 3 bases at J; junction bases unmatched: 1. The V gene's germline CDR1 is SEHNR and CDR2 FQNEAQ (reference sequence). This CDR3 comprises 16 residues. The DNA for the CDR3 is TGTGCCAGCAGCTTAGGACTAGCGGGGGGAACAGATACGCAGTATTTT. It yields the protein CASSLGLAGGTDTQYF.

This clone has a single count. V and J are TRBV7-9 and TRBJ2-3, with unresolved D. The CDR3 sequence is 15 residues long. Germline V gene sequence: CDR1 SEHNR, CDR2 FQNEAQ (reference sequence). Trimming took off 3 bases at V and 0 bases at J, with 10 bases between the two ends. CDR3 sequence: CASSFSVISTDTQYF. Written as DNA, the CDR3 is TGTGCCAGCAGCTTCTCGGTAATAAGCACAGATACGCAGTATTTT.

This clone turned up a few times. The junction shows a germline mismatch at one end, possibly a read error. CDR3: CSSSLGLPGGQLNTEAFF. The CDR3 DNA is TGTTCCAGCAGCTTAGGCCTACCTGGGGGACAGTTGAACACTGAAGCTTTCTTT. The chain has TRBV7-9 and TRBJ1-1; 7 nucleotides agree with TRBD1. The CDR3 is made up of 18 amino acids. Germline V gene lookup returns CDR1 SEHNR and CDR2 FQNEAQ (reference sequence).

In its sample, this clone was seen once. As DNA, the CDR3 is TGTGCCAGCAGTTTAAGGGGACAGGTCTACGAGCAGTACTTC. Its protein is CASSLRGQVYEQYF. The chain recombines TRBV27 with TRBJ2-7, with 8 bases matching TRBD1. Germline V gene sequence: CDR1 MNHEY, CDR2 SMNVEV (reference sequence). The CDR3 covers 14 residues. The V gene end was trimmed by 2 bases and the J gene end by 3 bases; junction bases not matched to a gene: 3.

J is TRBJ2-5 and V is TRBV2, with D perhaps matching TRBD1 (6 bases). The CDR3 extends over 14 amino acids. Germline loops: CDR1 SNHLY, CDR2 FYNNEI. The V end was cut by 5 bases, the J end by 3 bases, with 13 bases between. Here the CDR3 reads CASSRRDKEETQYF. The CDR3 DNA reads as TGTGCCAGCAGTCGCCGGGACAAAGAAGAGACCCAGTACTTC.

The rearrangement uses TRBV5-5 and TRBJ2-7, with D possibly being TRBD1 (6 bases). In germline, CDR1 is SGHKS, CDR2 YYEKEE (reference sequence). Trimming shortened V by 7 bases and J by 3 bases, and 23 bases separated the two germline ends. This CDR3 is 16 amino acids long. The CDR3 reads CASQGLQNEAFYEQYF. The CDR3 DNA follows: TGTGCCAGCCAGGGGCTTCAAAATGAGGCGTTCTACGAGCAGTACTTC.

The gene calls are TRBV12-5 and TRBJ2-1, with a tentative D call TRBD2 (5 bases). CDR3 length: 12 amino acids. Per germline, CDR1 LGHNT and CDR2 FRNRAP. Trimming took 6 bases from V and 8 from J, leaving 11 bases between them. The CDR3 is CASGPSSHEQFF. For the CDR3, the DNA is TGTGCTAGTGGGCCTTCTAGCCATGAGCAGTTCTTC. Looking up the rest from reference TRBV12-5 and TRBJ2-1 gives the full variable domain: DARVTQTPRHKVTEMGQEVTMRCQPILGHNTVFWYRQTMMQGLELLAYFRNRAPLDDSGMPKDRFSAEMPDATLATLKIQPSEPRDSAVYFCASGPSSHEQFFGPGTRLTVL.

The rearrangement joins TRBV28 to TRBJ2-3; TRBD2 is a possible D gene (5 bases). In germline, CDR1 is MDHEN, CDR2 SYDVKM. Trimming shortened V by 4 bases and J by 4 bases, and 9 bases separated the two germline ends. The CDR3 extends over 13 amino acids. The CDR3 here is CASSSAGADTQYF. In DNA, the CDR3 is TGTGCCAGCAGTTCGGCGGGTGCAGATACGCAGTATTTT.

This rearrangement joins TRBV28 to TRBJ2-3; TRBD1 matches 7 bases. CDR3 length: 15 residues. Germline CDR1 and CDR2: MDHEN and SYDVKM. The V gene end was trimmed by 8 bases and the J gene end by 5 bases; junction bases not matched to a gene: 13. The CDR3 coding sequence is TGTGCCAGCCCCCCCGACAGGGATTTGATAGATACGCAGTATTTT. This encodes CASPPDRDLIDTQYF.

The chain combines TRBV21-1 with TRBJ1-4. TRBV21-1 is listed as a pseudogene. This CDR3 is 16 amino acids long. The CDR3 sequence is CASIPLMGGSNEKLFF. CDR3 sequence (DNA): TGTGCCAGCATTCCACTAATGGGGGGAAGTAATGAAAAACTGTTTTTT.

The CDR3, as DNA: TGTGCCAGCAGGACACAGCGGGAGGGCGACGAGCAGTACTTC. This codes for CASRTQREGDEQYF. This chain joins TRBV27 and TRBJ2-7, with 10 bases aligning to TRBD2. The CDR3 extends over 14 amino acids. J lost 5 bases, V lost 6 bases, and 7 bases had no gene match. CDR1 MNHEY and CDR2 SMNVEV come from the germline V gene (reference sequence).

The chain has TRBV7-2 and TRBJ1-1; 8 positions agree with TRBD1. V shed 4 bases and J 0 bases; nucleotides not matched to a gene: 1. This CDR3 is built from 14 residues. Germline assignment: CDR1 SGHTA and CDR2 FQGNSA. CDR3 nucleotide sequence: TGTGCCAGCAGCTGGACAGGGATGAACACTGAAGCTTTCTTT. It yields the protein CASSWTGMNTEAFF.

V gene TRBV19 combines with J gene TRBJ2-3; 8 bases fit TRBD2. The germline V gene has CDR1 LNHDA and CDR2 SQIVND (reference sequence). With V trimmed by 6 bases and J by 4 bases, 15 bases remained unmatched. This CDR3 is 17 amino acids long. The CDR3 loop is CASSDQPSGSGADTQYF. The CDR3 nucleotides are TGTGCCAGTAGCGATCAACCAAGCGGGAGTGGTGCAGATACGCAGTATTTT.

The genes are TRBV7-9 and TRBJ1-1; 11 bases agree with TRBD1. Germline CDR1 is SEHNR and CDR2 is FQNEAQ (reference sequence). This CDR3 has 14 residues. V shed 5 bases and J 5 bases; nucleotides not matched to a gene: 4. The CDR3 DNA is TGTGCCAGCAGCCAGGGACAGGGGGTTACTGAAGCTTTCTTT. Encoded protein: CASSQGQGVTEAFF.

The chain couples TRBV4-3 to TRBJ2-1, with 7 bases lining up with TRBD1. This CDR3 comprises 14 residues. CDR1 and CDR2 from the germline V gene are LGHNA and YSLEER. V lost 4 bases and J lost 8; bases outside the gene matches: 8. CDR3: CASSRSRGWHEQFF. In DNA form, the CDR3 reads TGCGCCAGCAGCCGGTCCAGGGGGTGGCATGAGCAGTTCTTC.

This sequence joins TRBV7-2 and TRBJ2-1; possible D gene TRBD1, 6 bases. V shed 5 bases and J shed 12 bases, with 14 bases lying between them. The germline V gene has CDR1 SGHTA and CDR2 FQGNSA. The CDR3 has 12 amino acids. The CDR3 sequence is CASSTNRAAQFF. The CDR3 coding sequence is TGTGCCAGCAGCACCAACAGGGCCGCGCAGTTCTTC.

The chain is built from TRBV25-1 and TRBJ1-6; TRBD1 matches at 8 bases. Germline trimming cut 4 bases from V and 0 bases from J; bases unmatched to any gene: 8. The germline gives CDR1 MGHDK, CDR2 SYGVNS. The CDR3 is made up of 18 amino acids. The CDR3 sequence is CASSGAGGFPSYNSPLHF. CDR3 in DNA: TGTGCCAGCAGTGGAGCAGGGGGCTTCCCCTCCTATAATTCACCCCTCCACTTT.

The V call is TRBV2, the J call TRBJ2-2; D might be TRBD2 (6 bases). This CDR3 spans 17 amino acids. Germline CDR1 SNHLY, CDR2 FYNNEI. The ends were cut back, 6 bases at V and 5 bases at J, with 22 bases in the middle. In DNA, the CDR3 is TGTGCCAGCAGGGACGCGGGACGGATTATTGGGACCGGGGAGCTGTTTTTT. Translating it yields CASRDAGRIIGTGELFF.

This clone was found a few times. The rearrangement links TRBV7-8 to TRBJ2-3; 12 positions agree with TRBD1. Germline loops: CDR1 SGHVS, CDR2 FQNEAQ. V trimming: 1 base; J trimming: 7 bases; junction bases outside the gene matches: 6. The CDR3 is made up of 16 amino acids. CDR3 sequence: CASSLVGTGGANTQYF. The CDR3 DNA is TGTGCCAGCAGCTTAGTTGGGACAGGGGGCGCAAATACGCAGTATTTT.

The chain recombines TRBV7-2 with TRBJ1-5, with D possibly matching TRBD1 (5 bases). The CDR3 covers 12 residues. The germline CDR1 and CDR2 sequences are SGHTA and FQGNSA. V lost 1 base and J lost 10, with 8 bases in between. CDR3 sequence reads: CASSLGGNPQHF. The CDR3, as DNA: TGTGCCAGCAGCTTAGGGGGCAATCCCCAGCATTTT. The whole variable domain, remainder taken from reference TRBV7-2 and TRBJ1-5, is GAGVSQSPSNKVTEKGKDVELRCDPISGHTALYWYRQSLGQGLEFLIYFQGNSAPDKSGLPSDRFSAERTGGSVSTLTIQRTQQEDSAVYLCASSLGGNPQHFGDGTRLSIL.

The chain joins TRBV19 to TRBJ2-7; D uncertain. Germline V gives CDR1 LNHDA, CDR2 SQIVND (reference sequence). This CDR3 has 14 amino acids. Trimming cost V 1 base and J 2 bases, with 9 bases left between them. The CDR3 bases are TGTGCCAGTAGTATAGCCAGAGGAACCTACGAGCAGTACTTC. It translates to CASSIARGTYEQYF. Based on the CDR3 plus reference TRBV19 and TRBJ2-7, the full variable domain is DGGITQSPKYLFRKEGQNVTLSCEQNLNHDAMYWYRQDPGQGLRLIYYSQIVNDFQKGDIAEGYSVSREKKESFPLTVTSAQKNPTAFYLCASSIARGTYEQYFGPGTRLTVT.

The sample holds one count of this clone. This CDR3 reads CASSLVGTDNTEAFF. Here the CDR3 DNA reads TGTGCCAGCAGCTTAGTCGGGACAGATAACACTGAAGCTTTCTTT. The chain joins TRBV11-2 to TRBJ1-1; 7 bases map to TRBD1. Germline assignment: CDR1 SGHAT and CDR2 FQNNGV. The V gene end was trimmed by 1 base and the J gene end by 2 bases; junction bases not matched to a gene: 4. The CDR3 length is 15 residues.

This clone was detected once. The rearrangement joins TRBV5-1 to TRBJ1-2, with D tentatively TRBD1 (5 bases). This CDR3 spans 15 amino acids. The germline V gene encodes CDR1 SGHRS and CDR2 YFSETQ. The germline V and J ends were trimmed by 0 bases and 2 bases, with 11 bases remaining between them. CDR3: CASSLVWGSNYGYTF. CDR3 coding DNA: TGCGCCAGCAGCTTGGTGTGGGGCAGCAACTATGGCTACACCTTC.

The V gene is TRBV28, the J gene TRBJ2-3; D remains ambiguous. The germline V and J ends were trimmed by 3 bases and 7 bases, with 8 bases remaining between them. The germline gives CDR1 MDHEN, CDR2 SYDVKM. The length of the CDR3 is 12 residues. This CDR3 reads CASSLRRHTQYF. CDR3 in DNA: TGTGCCAGCAGTTTGCGGCGCCATACGCAGTATTTT.

The chain links TRBV7-4 to TRBJ2-5, with 7 bases matching TRBD1. The CDR3 is 17 amino acids. Per the germline V gene, CDR1 is SGHVT and CDR2 is SQSDAQ. The J segment lost 7 bases and the V segment lost 5 bases, leaving 19 bases of the junction unmatched. CDR3 residues: CASSRRPPGTGDATQYF. Here the CDR3 DNA reads TGTGCCAGCAGCCGTCGACCTCCGGGAACAGGGGATGCGACCCAGTACTTC.